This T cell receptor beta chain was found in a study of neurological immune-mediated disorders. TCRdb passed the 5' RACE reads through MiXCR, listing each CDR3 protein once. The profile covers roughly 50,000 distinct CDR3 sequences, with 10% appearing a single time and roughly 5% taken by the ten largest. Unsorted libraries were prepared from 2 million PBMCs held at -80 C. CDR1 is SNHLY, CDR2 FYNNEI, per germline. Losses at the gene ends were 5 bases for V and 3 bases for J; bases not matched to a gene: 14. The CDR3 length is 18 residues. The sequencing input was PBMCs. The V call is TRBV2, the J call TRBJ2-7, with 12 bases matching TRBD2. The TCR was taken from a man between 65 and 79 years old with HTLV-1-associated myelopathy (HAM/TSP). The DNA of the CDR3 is TGTGCCAGCAGTAACGGACTAGCGGGGAGGACTCGGATCTACGAGCAGTACTTC. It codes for CASSNGLAGRTRIYEQYF.